The text below deals with one TCR beta chain. Patients had received no treatment of any kind before thyroid surgery. This specimen belongs to a study of metastatic and nonmetastatic thyroid tumors. TCRdb redid the clone calls on the PCR reads using MiXCR. The sample yields almost 25,000 clones, over 10% seen once. Trimming removed 6 bases from V and 0 bases from J; junction bases left unmatched: 11. Germline values: CDR1 WNHNN, CDR2 SYGVQD (reference sequence). This CDR3 is 16 amino acids long. This receptor was identified in a female donor with papillary thyroid cancer or a benign thyroid nodule (not recorded which). Some clones in this sample may be carry-over from other donors' samples. What was sequenced was blood. V usage is TRBV10-1 and J usage is TRBJ2-7; 7 nucleotides match TRBD1. This CDR3 is CASSALTGTVSYEQYF. CDR3 nucleotide sequence: TGCGCCAGCAGCGCCCTTACCGGGACAGTCTCCTACGAGCAGTACTTC.